This entry lists 20 T cell receptor beta chains sequenced from one sample in a study of identical twins. TCRdb reanalysed the 5' RACE reads using MiXCR and keeps one entry per CDR3 protein. The data show under 800,000 distinct CDR3 sequences, with around 20% seen just once and approximately 4.5% held by the top ten. These same data were also listed under a study on T cells expressing NK-cell markers.

The sequenced material came from PBMCs. These receptors were obtained from a young woman in good health.

The DNA for the CDR3 is TGTGCCAGCAGAGACTACAGCCTAGATACGCAGTATTTT. It encodes CASRDYSLDTQYF. V is TRBV6-1 and J is TRBJ2-3; possible D gene TRBD2, 5 bases. Trimming pared 6 bases from V and 5 bases from J, leaving 12 bases between. There are 13 residues in the CDR3. Germline V gene data show CDR1 as MNHNS and CDR2 as SASEGT.

This clonotype was observed a few times. This chain uses TRBV29-1 with TRBJ2-1; 12 bases fit TRBD2. Trimming cost V 6 bases and J 6 bases; bases outside gene matches: 6. CDR3 length: 14 amino acids. Germline CDR1 SQVTM, CDR2 ANQGSEA. The CDR3 DNA is TGCAGCGTACCGACTAGCGGGAGCGGCAATGAGCAGTTCTTC. Its protein is CSVPTSGSGNEQFF.

This rearrangement joins TRBV5-1 to TRBJ1-1, with D possibly TRBD1 on 6 matching bases. The CDR3 consists of 14 residues. The ends were cut back, 1 base at V and 5 bases at J, with 12 bases in the middle. Germline values: CDR1 SGHRS, CDR2 YFSETQ. DNA for the CDR3: TGCGCCAGCAGCTTGACAGGGTCTTGGACTGAAGCTTTCTTT. This sequence encodes CASSLTGSWTEAFF.

This clonotype has a handful of counts. This sequence joins TRBV6-1 and TRBJ2-7; TRBD1 matches at 9 bases. The germline gives CDR1 MNHNS, CDR2 SASEGT. The CDR3 contains 15 residues. J was trimmed by 7 bases and V by 6 bases; bases with no gene match: 13. The CDR3 here is CASSNTGTGSWEQYF. CDR3 coding DNA: TGTGCCAGCAGCAACACCGGGACAGGGTCCTGGGAGCAGTACTTC.

This clonotype came up a few times. V is TRBV20-1 and J is TRBJ2-5; no clear D gene. The CDR3 runs 13 residues. V shed 5 bases and J shed 3 bases, with 13 bases lying between them. CDR1 is DFQATT, CDR2 SNEGSKA, per germline (reference sequence). CDR3 nucleotide sequence: TGCAGTGCTGTACGCGGATTCAAAGAGACCCAGTACTTC. Protein: CSAVRGFKETQYF.

This chain connects TRBV12-5 to TRBJ2-7; possible D gene TRBD1, 5 bases. This CDR3 region has 16 residues. The ends were cut back, 6 bases at V and 3 bases at J, with 21 bases in the middle. Germline V gene lookup returns CDR1 LGHNT and CDR2 FRNRAP. Written as DNA, the CDR3 is TGTGCTAGTGGGCTCCTCCCCCTTGGGGCCTACTACGAGCAGTACTTC. Amino acid sequence: CASGLLPLGAYYEQYF. Full variable domain (rest looked up from reference TRBV12-5 and TRBJ2-7): DARVTQTPRHKVTEMGQEVTMRCQPILGHNTVFWYRQTMMQGLELLAYFRNRAPLDDSGMPKDRFSAEMPDATLATLKIQPSEPRDSAVYFCASGLLPLGAYYEQYFGPGTRLTVT.

This clonotype was seen a few times. The rearrangement joins TRBV5-8 to TRBJ2-7, with 7 bases lining up with TRBD1. The CDR3 length is 15 residues. The J segment lost 0 bases and the V segment lost 0 bases, leaving 3 bases of the junction unmatched. From germline, CDR1 is SGHTS and CDR2 YDEGEE. The CDR3 loop reads CASSLGGTVSYEQYF. CDR3 DNA: TGTGCCAGCAGCTTGGGAGGGACAGTCTCCTACGAGCAGTACTTC.

The gene calls are TRBV7-8 and TRBJ1-1, with D unresolved. The CDR3 consists of 13 residues. Trimming removed 2 bases from V and 5 bases from J, with 9 bases in between. The germline V gene encodes CDR1 SGHVS and CDR2 FQNEAQ. CDR3 amino acids: CASSLTGRTEAFF. The CDR3 DNA sequence: TGTGCCAGCAGCTTAACGGGTAGAACTGAAGCTTTCTTT.

This clonotype was seen more than once but under ten times. This sequence joins TRBV7-9 and TRBJ2-1; 7 nucleotides match TRBD2. The ends lost 1 base at V and 5 bases at J; junction bases unmatched: 5. The CDR3 length is 15 residues. Per germline, CDR1 SEHNR and CDR2 FQNEAQ (reference sequence). In DNA, the CDR3 is TGTGCCAGCAGCTTAGGGGCTAGCGGAGACAATGAGCAGTTCTTC. Its protein is CASSLGASGDNEQFF.

The V and J genes are TRBV20-1 and TRBJ2-7, with D unclear. Germline V lookup: CDR1 DFQATT, CDR2 SNEGSKA (reference sequence). There are 14 residues in the CDR3. V lost 6 bases and J 2 bases, leaving 17 bases between the germline ends. CDR3 protein: CSARRSRATYEQYF. CDR3 coding DNA: TGCAGTGCCAGACGGTCCAGAGCCACCTACGAGCAGTACTTC.

This clonotype was seen only a few times. The gene calls are TRBV5-1 and TRBJ2-1, with D unresolved. The CDR3 length is 13 residues. Germline V gene data show CDR1 as SGHRS and CDR2 as YFSETQ. Between the trimmed V and J ends, which lost 4 bases and 6 bases, there was a span of 11 bases. Here the CDR3 reads CASSGGFSNEQFF. For the CDR3, the DNA is TGCGCCAGCAGCGGCGGATTCAGCAATGAGCAGTTCTTC.

Only a few counts were recorded for this clonotype. The gene calls are TRBV5-1 and TRBJ2-5; D gene uncertain. This CDR3 spans 13 amino acids. Germline V gene lookup returns CDR1 SGHRS and CDR2 YFSETQ. V lost 4 bases to trimming and J lost 5 bases, with 12 bases between them. The CDR3 region is CASSRWLGETQYF. CDR3 coding DNA: TGCGCCAGCAGCCGATGGTTGGGGGAGACCCAGTACTTC.

The rearrangement uses TRBV9 and TRBJ2-2, with D tentatively TRBD2 (6 bases). The CDR3 covers 16 residues. Germline V CDR1 and CDR2: SGDLS, YYNGEE. The ends were cut back, 4 bases at V and 10 bases at J, with 23 bases in the middle. The CDR3 DNA is TGTGCCAGCAGCCCACACCTAAATGGACTACGTTCGGAGCTGTTTTTT. This codes for CASSPHLNGLRSELFF.

This clonotype has just a few counts. CDR3 protein: CASSKAPQDEQYF. CDR3 nucleotides: TGTGCCAGCAGCAAAGCTCCTCAGGACGAGCAGTACTTC. The rearrangement links TRBV21-1 to TRBJ2-7. TRBV21-1 is a known pseudogene. This CDR3 comprises 13 residues.

The J gene is TRBJ2-5, the V gene TRBV29-1, with a tentative D call TRBD1 (5 bases). This CDR3 has 13 residues. The V end was cut by 2 bases, the J end by 5 bases, with 12 bases between. Germline values: CDR1 SQVTM, CDR2 ANQGSEA. The CDR3 region is CSVEKVGLETQYF. The CDR3 DNA sequence: TGCAGCGTTGAAAAGGTGGGGCTGGAGACCCAGTACTTC.

This clonotype was detected only a few times. The genes are TRBV6-2 or TRBV6-3 and TRBJ2-1; weak D call: TRBD2 (6 bases). CDR1 is MNHEY and CDR2 is SVGEGT in the germline V gene. The CDR3 is 17 residues long. With 8 bases removed from V and 2 bases from J, the gap between germline ends came to 22 bases. The CDR3: CASSTGNGGAAYNEQFF. The CDR3 bases are TGTGCCAGCTCTACGGGGAACGGCGGGGCCGCCTACAATGAGCAGTTCTTC.

This chain joins TRBV12-3 or TRBV12-4 and TRBJ1-2; D remains ambiguous. Trimming removed 4 bases at V and 8 bases at J, with 17 bases between. This CDR3 is built from 14 residues. CDR3 region: CASSSSGQIKGYTF. The CDR3 nucleotides read TGTGCCAGCAGTTCCTCCGGGCAAATCAAGGGCTACACCTTC.

This clonotype was seen once. The chain has TRBV5-1 and TRBJ2-7; no firm D call. The CDR3 loop spans 13 amino acids. From germline, CDR1 is SGHRS and CDR2 YFSETQ. Deletions cut 0 bases from V and 8 bases from J, with 12 bases between. The CDR3 DNA sequence: TGCGCCAGCAGCTTGGTGTCCGATGGTAAGCAGTACTTC. Translating it yields CASSLVSDGKQYF.

The CDR3 sequence: CASSPGTSGSRVWGTQYF. The CDR3 DNA reads as TGTGCCAGCAGCCCAGGGACTAGCGGGAGTCGGGTCTGGGGTACGCAGTATTTT. This rearrangement joins TRBV11-2 to TRBJ2-3; 14 bases agree with TRBD2. Trimming removed 5 bases from V and 8 bases from J; junction bases left unmatched: 15. This CDR3 region has 18 residues. Germline values: CDR1 SGHAT, CDR2 FQNNGV.

Ten or more counts support this clonotype. The rearrangement links TRBV20-1 to TRBJ1-1; no clear D. Germline lookup yields CDR1 DFQATT and CDR2 SNEGSKA (reference sequence). Trimming took off 3 bases at V and 3 bases at J, with 5 bases between the two ends. The CDR3 totals 11 residues. CDR3 sequence reads: CSASGDTEAFF. The CDR3 DNA reads as TGCAGTGCTAGCGGAGACACTGAAGCTTTCTTT.